This T cell receptor beta chain was captured by sequencing in a study of blood T cell repertoires in COVID-19. Study information: Samples of COVID-19 (acute and convalescent) were obtained from the United States, Italy and Spain. PBMCs, B-cell-depleted T cells, or T cells were the source of the cDNA or gDNA that made up the material.

In Seattle, patients joined the study during active infection and were tracked longitudinally. V was clipped by 7 bases and J by 4 bases; unmatched bases: 3. This CDR3 spans 14 amino acids. Germline CDR1 MNHEY, CDR2 SVGAGI. Original data processing: Estimated nucleated cell counts came from reference gene primer amplification. The repertoire was sequenced with immunoSEQ multiplex PCR; TCRdb's copy has only in-frame clones and lacks some. The V and J calls and the clone size are those of that table, but D and trimming were determined from the DNA. The sample has roughly 29,000 clones, 85% to 95% seen once.

Sample: peripheral blood. This TCR was recovered from a woman in her sixties or seventies with COVID-19, enrolled during active disease. The chain joins TRBV6-5 to TRBJ2-1, with 11 bases matching TRBD2. CDR3 bases: TGTGCCAGCATTATAGCGGGAGGGTACAATGAGCAGTTCTTC. This sequence encodes CASIIAGGYNEQFF.